This T cell receptor (beta chain) was documented in a study of cytomegalovirus exposure and HLA in healthy donors. Overall study findings and caveats: The authors later found TCR association rates varying by HLA locus, with DRB1 most and HLA-C fewest.

PCR was performed using 60 Vbeta and 13 Jbeta primers. The repertoire was sequenced with immunoSEQ multiplex PCR; TCRdb's copy has only in-frame clones and lacks some. The table has under 85,000 clones, about 80% seen once. In this sample, this clone turned up a few times. The antigen is not known. This CDR3 spans 15 amino acids. In germline, CDR1 is MNHEY, CDR2 SVGAGI. The J segment lost 7 bases and the V segment lost 6 bases, leaving 10 bases of the junction unmatched. The chain is built from TRBV6-5 and TRBJ2-1; 9 bases align to TRBD2. This sequence originates from a woman aged 25-40 years in good health and CMV-seronegative. Sequencing input: PBMCs. The CDR3 region has the DNA TGTGCCAGCAGGGACCCGGGACTAGCAAGGAATGAGCAGTTCTTC. Translating gives CASRDPGLARNEQFF.